This TCR beta chain was documented in a study of T cell responses to AZD1222 COVID-19 vaccine. TCRdb's copy holds only in-frame clones and misses some; the assay was immunoSEQ multiplex PCR. Here the sample spans 80,000 or so clones, about 82% being singletons. On this clone: Its antigen is unknown.

Findings and caveats of the study: The donor group comprised mostly white British people and more females; the analysis possibly underestimated clonal diversity. Repertoire collection took place solely once the T cell response had peaked. Two AZD1222 doses significantly raised spike-specific TCR breadth and depth over controls. Reportedly, nearly half of unique spike TCRs recognized epitopes outside B.1.351/B.1.1.7 mutations.

The CDR3 is 15 amino acids. V was cut by 4 bases and J by 5 bases, with 14 bases left in between. Germline assignment: CDR1 LNHDA and CDR2 SQIVND (reference sequence). This receptor was identified in an adult in good health. The sequenced sample was peripheral blood, obtained on day 0 of AZD1222 vaccination. The V gene is TRBV19, the J gene TRBJ2-2; D may be TRBD2 (6 bases). CDR3 nucleotide sequence: TGTGCCAGTAGTACTCCGGGACTTAGGACCGGGGAGCTGTTTTTT. It is translated as CASSTPGLRTGELFF.